This T cell receptor beta chain derives from a study of beta chain features in type 1 diabetes (dated by TCRdb to the late 2010s). For context, the study as a whole: Mean age, gender distribution, total cell number and subset yield were not different between patients and healthy donors. The study compared TCRB repertoires of sorted circulating CD4+ T cell subsets between recently diagnosed type 1 diabetes patients and matched healthy donors. Regulatory and stem cell-like memory subsets were isolated from only 8 patients and roughly eight healthy donors, whereas naive and central memory subsets came from all 28 donors. A total of under 120,000,000 sorted cells were examined across all samples, and RNA yield correlated strongly with the number of cells per subset.

After removal of 1 base from V and 3 bases from J, the junction retains 2 bases not matched to a gene. The CDR3 spans 14 residues, from the cysteine through the phenylalanine. Only the CDR3 part of the read is kept: 42 bases, read in frame from the first base. CDR1 and CDR2, per the germline V gene, are MGHRA and YSYEKL. Each donor gave one peripheral blood draw, approximately 110 mL on average, collected into heparinised tubes. A BD FACSAria II and a panel including CD45RO, CCR7, CD25, CD127, CD95 and CD27 were used to sort naive, central memory, regulatory and stem cell-like memory CD4+ T cells. Every sorted population had a purity above 95%. PBMCs were isolated right away by Lymphoprep density gradient centrifugation and were stained directly, without culture. So that batch effects would be minimized, each experiment stained and sorted samples in pairs, pairing one healthy donor with one patient.

Turning to this clone: Its binding antigen is unknown. No base-level quality is on record; no much larger clone is a single base apart.

All of the isolated RNA was reverse transcribed with the High Capacity cDNA Reverse Transcription Kit, so expressed TCRB transcripts were sequenced. Deep immunoSEQ sequencing was performed on naive, central memory and regulatory T cell samples, with an average of roughly 3.5 million total reads per sample. After sorted cells were lysed in RLT buffer, RNA was extracted with DNase-treated RNeasy Micro or Mini kits, with the choice depending on cell number. To prevent cross-contamination, every cell subset was processed on its own, while patient and healthy donor samples were processed together. Using the immunoSEQ multiplex PCR, TCRB sequences were amplified from cDNA into 87-bp fragments spanning the CDR3 region. Sequencing of the amplicons was performed on the Illumina HiSeq platform. The original methods were these. PCR bias was corrected computationally using synthetic template baselines, and reads within Hamming distance 2 were collapsed, with unmergeable singletons discarded. Reads were aligned against IMGT so that V, D and J genes, CDR3 length and insertions or deletions at six rearrangement sites could be assigned. Clonotype counts were normalized to sorted cell number within each subset before computing true diversity and Gini coefficients with the tcR R package. The overlap coefficient, calculated on TCRB nucleotide sequences, was used to quantify repertoire sharing. TCRdb limited this immuneACCESS table to in-frame rearrangements with V and J called. A share of clones is missing; checked studies link under half to unresolved V genes, and the rest is unexplained. V, J and clone size derive from that table, while D and trimming were established from the DNA sequence. This sample is represented by about 140,000 clones; 6.9% of them were singletons. Around 1.5% of the sample is taken by the ten largest.

Overall results and qualifications from the work: Naive, central memory and regulatory TCRB repertoires appeared to be more similar among patients than among healthy donors. Shorter templates might have been favored by PCR, but patient and control samples were amplified and corrected together, so both groups would have been affected equally by any skew. Because small numbers of individuals were included in the HLA sub-analyses, any influence of HLA type on TCRB rearrangement was left unresolved. A moderate but significant shortening of TCRB CDR3 length was observed in type 1 diabetes patients in all four CD4+ subsets. Because cDNA rather than genomic DNA was sequenced, highly expressing activated cells could have been over-represented, although no difference in activation and CD3 levels was found between groups. At VDJ recombination sites, patients with type 1 diabetes made fewer insertions and deleted more nucleotides, a pattern implying thymic rearrangement abnormalities.

Material: central memory CD4+ T cells from blood. The TCR sequence derives from a woman in her twenties or thirties in good health. The chain is made from TRBV4-1 and TRBJ2-5, and 7 junction bases match TRBD1. CDR3 protein: CASSQGQGEETQYF. The DNA is TGCGCCAGCAGCCAAGGACAGGGAGAAGAGACCCAGTACTTC.